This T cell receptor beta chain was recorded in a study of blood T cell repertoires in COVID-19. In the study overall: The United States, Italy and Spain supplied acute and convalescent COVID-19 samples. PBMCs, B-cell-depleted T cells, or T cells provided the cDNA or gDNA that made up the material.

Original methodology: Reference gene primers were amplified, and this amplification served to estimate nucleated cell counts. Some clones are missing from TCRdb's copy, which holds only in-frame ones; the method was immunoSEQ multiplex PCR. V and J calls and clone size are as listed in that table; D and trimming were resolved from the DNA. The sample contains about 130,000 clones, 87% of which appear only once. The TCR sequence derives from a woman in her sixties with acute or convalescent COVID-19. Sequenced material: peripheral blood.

Here the CDR3 reads CATSDPTSYGYTF. The CDR3 DNA follows: TGTGCCACCAGTGACCCAACTAGCTATGGCTACACCTTC. The chain links TRBV24-1 to TRBJ1-2; D gene ambiguous. Germline CDR1 reads KGHDR; CDR2 reads SFDVKD. The CDR3 is made up of 13 amino acids. The germline V and J ends were trimmed by 4 bases and 4 bases, with 9 bases remaining between them.